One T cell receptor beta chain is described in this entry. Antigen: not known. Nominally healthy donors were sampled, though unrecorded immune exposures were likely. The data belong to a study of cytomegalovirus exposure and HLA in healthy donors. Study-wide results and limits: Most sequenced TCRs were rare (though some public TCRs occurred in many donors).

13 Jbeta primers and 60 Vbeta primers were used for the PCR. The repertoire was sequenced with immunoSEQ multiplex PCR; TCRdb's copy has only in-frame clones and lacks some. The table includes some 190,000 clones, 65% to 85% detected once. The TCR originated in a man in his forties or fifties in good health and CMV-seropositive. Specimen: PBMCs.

The CDR3 loop reads CASSPAGLENNEQFF. The CDR3 DNA is TGCGCCAGCAGTCCTGCGGGACTAGAAAACAATGAGCAGTTCTTC. The rearrangement joins TRBV10-1 to TRBJ2-1, with TRBD2 matching over 8 bases. The V segment lost 5 bases and the J segment 5 bases; nucleotides outside the gene matches: 8. The germline V gene has CDR1 WNHNN and CDR2 SYGVQD (reference sequence). This CDR3 is built from 15 residues.